The entry below describes one TCR beta chain. The antigen is unknown. With 2 bases removed from V and 10 bases from J, the gap between germline ends came to 17 bases. This CDR3 has 14 residues. From germline, CDR1 is SGHDN and CDR2 FVKESK. Total RNA amounting to roughly 480 ng was the source from which TCR beta cDNA was made with a constant-region primer. ARM-PCR was slightly modified, and three nested multiplex PCR rounds with it gave rise to the TCR beta libraries. TRBV1-TRBV30 forward primers and a C-beta reverse primer were used in the first two PCR rounds, which each ran for approximately 10 cycles. TCRdb passed the multiplex PCR reads through MiXCR, listing each CDR3 protein once. The table records approximately 330,000 distinct CDR3 sequences, about 65% of them present only once. The study extracted blood RNA from unsorted whole blood and also extracted germline DNA. This entry comes from a study of tumor-infiltrating lymphocytes in primary liver carcinoma.

Study results and limitations: A significantly higher top-250-clone fraction was recorded for tumors than for blood (p = 0.039).

The gene calls are TRBV14 and TRBJ1-1; D gene unclear. This sequence was found in a man in his forties with primary liver carcinoma and hepatitis B virus infection. The sequencing sample was made of peripheral blood. DNA for the CDR3: TGTGCCAGCAGCCAAATGGGAGCGCAGCTGGCAGCTTTCTTT. Protein sequence: CASSQMGAQLAAFF. Variable domain in full (rest from reference TRBV14 and TRBJ1-1): EAGVTQFPSHSVIEKGQTVTLRCDPISGHDNLYWYRRVMGKEIKFLLHFVKESKQDESGMPNNRFLAERTGGTYSTLKVQPAELEDSGVYFCASSQMGAQLAAFFGQGTRLTVV.